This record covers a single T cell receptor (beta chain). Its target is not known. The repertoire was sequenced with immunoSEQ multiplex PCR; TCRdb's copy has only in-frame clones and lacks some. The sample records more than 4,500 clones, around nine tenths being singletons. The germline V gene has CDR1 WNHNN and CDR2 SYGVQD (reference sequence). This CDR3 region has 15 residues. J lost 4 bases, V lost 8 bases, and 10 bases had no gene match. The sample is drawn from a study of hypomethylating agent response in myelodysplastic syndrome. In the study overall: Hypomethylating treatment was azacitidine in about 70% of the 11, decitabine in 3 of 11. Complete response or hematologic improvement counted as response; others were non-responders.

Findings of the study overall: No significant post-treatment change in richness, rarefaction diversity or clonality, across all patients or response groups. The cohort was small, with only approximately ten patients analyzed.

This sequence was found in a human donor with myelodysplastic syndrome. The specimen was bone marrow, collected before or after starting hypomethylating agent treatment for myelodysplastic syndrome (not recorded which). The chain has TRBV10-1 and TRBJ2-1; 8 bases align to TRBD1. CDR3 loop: CASQGPGQGYNEQFF. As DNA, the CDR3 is TGCGCCAGCCAGGGGCCTGGACAGGGATACAATGAGCAGTTCTTC.